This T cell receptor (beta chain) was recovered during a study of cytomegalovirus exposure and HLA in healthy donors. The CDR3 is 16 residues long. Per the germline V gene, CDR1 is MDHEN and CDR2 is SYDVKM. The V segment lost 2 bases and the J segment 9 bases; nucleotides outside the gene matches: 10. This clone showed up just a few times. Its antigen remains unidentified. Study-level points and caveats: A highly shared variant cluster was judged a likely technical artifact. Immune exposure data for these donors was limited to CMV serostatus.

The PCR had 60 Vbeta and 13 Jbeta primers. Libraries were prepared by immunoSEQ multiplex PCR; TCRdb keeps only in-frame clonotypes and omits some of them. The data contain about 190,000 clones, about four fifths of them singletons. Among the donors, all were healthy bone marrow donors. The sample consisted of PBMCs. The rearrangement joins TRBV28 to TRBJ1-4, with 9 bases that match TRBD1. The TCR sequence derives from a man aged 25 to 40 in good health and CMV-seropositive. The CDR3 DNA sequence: TGTGCCAGCAGTTTAGGCGGGGGGACAGGGTCCCAAAAACTGTTTTTT. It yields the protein CASSLGGGTGSQKLFF.